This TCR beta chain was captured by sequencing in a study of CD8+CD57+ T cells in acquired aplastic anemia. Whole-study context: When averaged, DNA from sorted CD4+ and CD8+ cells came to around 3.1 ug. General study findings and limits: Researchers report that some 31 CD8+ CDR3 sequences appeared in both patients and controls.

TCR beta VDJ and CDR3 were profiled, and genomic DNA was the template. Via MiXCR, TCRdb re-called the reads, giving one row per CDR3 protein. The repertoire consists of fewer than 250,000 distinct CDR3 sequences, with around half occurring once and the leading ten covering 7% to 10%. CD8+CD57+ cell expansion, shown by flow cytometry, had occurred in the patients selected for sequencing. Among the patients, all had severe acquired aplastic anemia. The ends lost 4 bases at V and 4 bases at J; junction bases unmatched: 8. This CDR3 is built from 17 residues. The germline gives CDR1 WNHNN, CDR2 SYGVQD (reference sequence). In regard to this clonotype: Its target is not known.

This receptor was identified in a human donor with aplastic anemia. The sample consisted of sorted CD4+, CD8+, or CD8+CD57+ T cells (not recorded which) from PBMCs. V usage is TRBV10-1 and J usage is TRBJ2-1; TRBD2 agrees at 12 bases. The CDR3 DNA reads TGCGCCAGCAGTGGGATGACTAGCGGGAGAGGTTACAATGAGCAGTTCTTC. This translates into CASSGMTSGRGYNEQFF.